The TCR beta chain described here comes from a study of human T cells and chemical hapten exposure. On the study more broadly: The variation in per-sample TCR yields arose mainly from small differences in pooled library volumes.

Time point defined: pre-sensitization, week 0. This sample's treatment: therapeutic diphenylcyclopropenone sensitization with weekly scalp DPC. There are a few counts of this clonotype. TCRdb called the RACE reads again in MiXCR, with one record for every CDR3 protein. The sample shows 250,000 or so distinct CDR3 sequences, around 9.3% of them seen only once. This sequence originates from a woman in her forties with alopecia areata. Some clones in this sample may be carry-over from other donors' samples. Here the sequenced sample was whole blood, taken in connection with sensitization to the hapten diphenylcyclopropenone (DPC).

CDR3 DNA sequence: TGTGCCAGCAGTCTTGCAAGTAGGCAGCCCCAGCATTTT. Protein: CASSLASRQPQHF. This chain connects TRBV7-2 to TRBJ1-5; no clear D gene. The CDR3 runs 13 residues. Between the trimmed V and J ends, which lost 6 bases and 7 bases, there was a span of 13 bases. The germline gives CDR1 SGHTA, CDR2 FQGNSA.